Listed below are T cell receptor beta chains from one sample, sequenced in a study of T-cell reconstitution after alpha-beta-depleted transplantation in children. TCRdb ran MiXCR on the PCR reads and lists one entry per CDR3 protein. The sample records some 600,000 distinct CDR3 sequences, around a sixth being singletons. Here the sequenced sample was PBMCs from the stem cell graft donor, taken from the stem cell graft. Receptor source: a human donor who donated a stem cell graft to a child with acute myeloid leukemia. CDR3s include the opening cysteine and the closing phenylalanine or tryptophan. Each record gives: CDR3 length, V gene, D gene, CDR3 protein. D genes are given only for firm matches.

len: 14
v_gene: TRBV4-2
d_gene: .
CDR3aa: CASSLASPGGVAFF

len: 14
v_gene: TRBV29-1
d_gene: .
CDR3aa: CSVETAGKNTEAFF

len: 15
v_gene: TRBV6-2/TRBV6-3
d_gene: .
CDR3aa: CASSYPGNGNQPQHF

len: 15
v_gene: TRBV29-1
d_gene: .
CDR3aa: CSVVRSSGATTEAFF

len: 13
v_gene: TRBV12-3/TRBV12-4
d_gene: .
CDR3aa: CASTLLGYNEQFF

len: 15
v_gene: TRBV12-3/TRBV12-4
d_gene: .
CDR3aa: CASSPGQRQNYGYTF

len: 14
v_gene: TRBV29-1
d_gene: .
CDR3aa: CSVESGSSYNEQFF

len: 20
v_gene: TRBV13
d_gene: TRBD2
CDR3aa: CASSSFQGLAGGESYNEQFF

len: 13
v_gene: TRBV29-1
d_gene: .
CDR3aa: CSVEEGMNTEAFF

len: 17
v_gene: TRBV12-3/TRBV12-4
d_gene: TRBD1
CDR3aa: CASSYGTGMPSQETQYF

len: 13
v_gene: TRBV11-3
d_gene: .
CDR3aa: CASGLARYNEQFF

len: 14
v_gene: TRBV4-1
d_gene: .
CDR3aa: CASSQVVLNTEAFF

len: 16
v_gene: TRBV15
d_gene: TRBD1
CDR3aa: CATSRDRQGAIGGYTF

len: 17
v_gene: TRBV20-1
d_gene: .
CDR3aa: CSARDSRVERPYQPQHF

len: 14
v_gene: TRBV7-2
d_gene: .
CDR3aa: CASSPGQWNTEAFF

len: 14
v_gene: TRBV29-1
d_gene: .
CDR3aa: CSVEDQGSGNTIYF

len: 16
v_gene: TRBV5-8
d_gene: .
CDR3aa: CASSLGQVGSVYEQYF

len: 13
v_gene: TRBV7-9
d_gene: .
CDR3aa: CASSLPTGLEAFF

len: 15
v_gene: TRBV7-9
d_gene: .
CDR3aa: CASSLVGITSYEQYF

len: 15
v_gene: TRBV25-1
d_gene: TRBD2
CDR3aa: CASSEGLGREETQYF

len: 15
v_gene: TRBV20-1
d_gene: TRBD1
CDR3aa: CSARDPGQTYNEQFF

len: 13
v_gene: TRBV29-1
d_gene: TRBD1
CDR3aa: CSVAEGAWEKLFF

len: 14
v_gene: TRBV5-1
d_gene: .
CDR3aa: CASSLEAGNQPQHF

len: 14
v_gene: TRBV6-1
d_gene: TRBD1
CDR3aa: CASTRSQGVDTIYF

len: 13
v_gene: TRBV10-2
d_gene: .
CDR3aa: CASSVTSNQPQHF

len: 13
v_gene: TRBV20-1
d_gene: .
CDR3aa: CSARVRGNSPLHF

len: 16
v_gene: TRBV5-1
d_gene: TRBD1
CDR3aa: CASSLRTGESTDTQYF

len: 15
v_gene: TRBV6-5
d_gene: TRBD1
CDR3aa: CASRLRGQDNSPLHF

len: 15
v_gene: TRBV12-3/TRBV12-4
d_gene: .
CDR3aa: CATDVQGLSTDTQYF

len: 15
v_gene: TRBV12-3/TRBV12-4
d_gene: .
CDR3aa: CASSLDPAPNEKLFF

len: 11
v_gene: TRBV6-5
d_gene: TRBD1
CDR3aa: CASSYLGTAYF

len: 14
v_gene: TRBV4-2
d_gene: .
CDR3aa: CASSQGAGTDSYTF

len: 13
v_gene: TRBV20-1
d_gene: .
CDR3aa: CSARRSALYEQYF

len: 16
v_gene: TRBV4-3
d_gene: .
CDR3aa: CASSQEAGNEINEQFF

len: 14
v_gene: TRBV7-2
d_gene: .
CDR3aa: CASSLAPTVYTQYF

len: 13
v_gene: TRBV20-1
d_gene: .
CDR3aa: CSARDRSNSPLHF

len: 15
v_gene: TRBV7-2
d_gene: TRBD1
CDR3aa: CASSLIATGGYEQYF

len: 15
v_gene: TRBV20-1
d_gene: .
CDR3aa: CSARDASPLSYEQYF

len: 13
v_gene: TRBV12-3/TRBV12-4
d_gene: .
CDR3aa: CASSSGVIPLEYF

len: 13
v_gene: TRBV12-3/TRBV12-4
d_gene: .
CDR3aa: CASMGTVTNIQYF

len: 13
v_gene: TRBV6-1
d_gene: .
CDR3aa: CASSRLGLNEQFF

len: 12
v_gene: TRBV6-1
d_gene: .
CDR3aa: CASRGGSYGYTF

len: 17
v_gene: TRBV20-1
d_gene: .
CDR3aa: CSATPSRGVSSYNEQFF

len: 13
v_gene: TRBV9
d_gene: .
CDR3aa: CASSPSGHNEQFF

len: 14
v_gene: TRBV20-1
d_gene: .
CDR3aa: CSANPGTVNQPQHF

len: 15
v_gene: TRBV20-1
d_gene: .
CDR3aa: CSAREPRDSGNTIYF

len: 12
v_gene: TRBV12-3/TRBV12-4
d_gene: TRBD1
CDR3aa: CASRSTGDGYTF

len: 15
v_gene: TRBV13
d_gene: .
CDR3aa: CASSLSTTNTGELFF

len: 15
v_gene: TRBV6-2/TRBV6-3
d_gene: TRBD1
CDR3aa: CASSYFGTGGNEQFF

len: 15
v_gene: TRBV20-1
d_gene: .
CDR3aa: CSVMVGGGSYNEQFF

len: 14
v_gene: TRBV11-1
d_gene: .
CDR3aa: CASSRTQGAYEQYF

len: 14
v_gene: TRBV29-1
d_gene: TRBD2
CDR3aa: CSAMGLAGRVQEYF

len: 14
v_gene: TRBV12-3/TRBV12-4
d_gene: .
CDR3aa: CASRSDSGVDTQYF

len: 16
v_gene: TRBV12-3/TRBV12-4
d_gene: .
CDR3aa: CASSSHGDGFNQPQHF

len: 15
v_gene: TRBV29-1
d_gene: .
CDR3aa: CSVRPRGSSYNEQFF